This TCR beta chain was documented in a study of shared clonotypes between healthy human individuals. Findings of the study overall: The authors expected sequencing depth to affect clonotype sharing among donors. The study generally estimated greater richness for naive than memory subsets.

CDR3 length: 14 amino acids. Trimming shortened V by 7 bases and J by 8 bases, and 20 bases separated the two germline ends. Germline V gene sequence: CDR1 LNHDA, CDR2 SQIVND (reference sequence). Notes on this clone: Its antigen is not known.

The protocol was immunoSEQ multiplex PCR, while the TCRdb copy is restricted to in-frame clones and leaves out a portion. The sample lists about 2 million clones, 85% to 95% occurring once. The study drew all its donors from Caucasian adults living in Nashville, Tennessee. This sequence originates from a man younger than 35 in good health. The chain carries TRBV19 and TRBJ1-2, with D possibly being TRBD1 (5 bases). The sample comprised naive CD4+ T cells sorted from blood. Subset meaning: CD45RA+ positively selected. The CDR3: CASIPAGGGYGYTF. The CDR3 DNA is TGTGCCAGTATTCCGGCCGGGGGTGGGTACGGCTACACCTTC.